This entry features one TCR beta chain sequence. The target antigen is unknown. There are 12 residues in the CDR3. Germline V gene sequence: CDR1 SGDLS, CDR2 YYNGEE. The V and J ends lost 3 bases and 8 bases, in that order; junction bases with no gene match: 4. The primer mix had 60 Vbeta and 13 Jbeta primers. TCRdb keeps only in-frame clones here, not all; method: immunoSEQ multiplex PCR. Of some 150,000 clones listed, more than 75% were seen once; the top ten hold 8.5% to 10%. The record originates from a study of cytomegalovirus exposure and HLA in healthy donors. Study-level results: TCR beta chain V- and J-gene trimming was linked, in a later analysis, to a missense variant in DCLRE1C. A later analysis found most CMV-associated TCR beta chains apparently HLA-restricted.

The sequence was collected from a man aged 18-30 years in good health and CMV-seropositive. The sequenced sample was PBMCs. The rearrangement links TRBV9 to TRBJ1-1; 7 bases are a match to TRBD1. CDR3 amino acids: CASSGGTAEAFF. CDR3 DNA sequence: TGTGCCAGCAGCGGCGGGACAGCCGAAGCTTTCTTT.